The clone carrying this TCR beta chain appeared many times. Its antigen is unknown. A multiplex PCR was run with 60 Vbeta primers and 13 Jbeta primers. The data were produced by immunoSEQ multiplex PCR, yet TCRdb's version contains in-frame clones alone and is incomplete. The sample consists of about 150,000 clones, 66% of them appearing once. This specimen comes from a study of cytomegalovirus exposure and HLA in healthy donors. Notes on the study in general: Cytomegalovirus-associated status was assigned to around 160 TCR beta chains.

Specimen: PBMCs. The TCR originated in a woman aged 55-70 years in good health and CMV-seronegative.

This CDR3 reads CASGAGTKHQPQHF. The CDR3 DNA is TGTGCCAGCGGAGCCGGGACAAAACATCAGCCCCAGCATTTT. The chain employs TRBV6-1 and TRBJ1-5, with D possibly TRBD1 on 6 matching bases. Trimming pared 8 bases from V and 5 bases from J, leaving 16 bases between. The CDR3 consists of 14 residues. CDR1 MNHNS and CDR2 SASEGT come from the germline V gene.